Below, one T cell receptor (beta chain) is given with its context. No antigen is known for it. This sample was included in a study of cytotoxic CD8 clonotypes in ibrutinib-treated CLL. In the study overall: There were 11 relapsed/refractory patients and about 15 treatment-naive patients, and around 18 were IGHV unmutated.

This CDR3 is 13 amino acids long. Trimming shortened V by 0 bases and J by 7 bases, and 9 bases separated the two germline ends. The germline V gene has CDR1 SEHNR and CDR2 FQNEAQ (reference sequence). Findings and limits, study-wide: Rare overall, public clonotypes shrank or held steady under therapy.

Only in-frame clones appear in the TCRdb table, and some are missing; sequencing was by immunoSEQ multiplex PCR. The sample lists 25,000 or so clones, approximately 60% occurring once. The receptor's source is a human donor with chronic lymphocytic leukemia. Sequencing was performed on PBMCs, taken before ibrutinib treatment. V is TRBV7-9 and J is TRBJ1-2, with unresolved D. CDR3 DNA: TGTGCCAGCAGCTTAGCCCCGGGAGGTGGCTACACCTTC. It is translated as CASSLAPGGGYTF.